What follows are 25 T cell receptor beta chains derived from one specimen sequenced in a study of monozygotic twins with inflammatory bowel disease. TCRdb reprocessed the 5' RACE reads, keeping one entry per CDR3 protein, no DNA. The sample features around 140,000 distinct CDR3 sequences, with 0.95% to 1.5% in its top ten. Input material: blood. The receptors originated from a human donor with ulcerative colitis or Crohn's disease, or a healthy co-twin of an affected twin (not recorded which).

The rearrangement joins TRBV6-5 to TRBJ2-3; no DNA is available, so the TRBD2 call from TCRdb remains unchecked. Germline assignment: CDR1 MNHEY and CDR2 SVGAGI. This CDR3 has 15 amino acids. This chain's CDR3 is CASKTGLAVTDTQYF.

CDR3 loop: CASSPLSGIGDTQYF. This chain joins TRBV18 and TRBJ2-3; the TRBD2 assignment by TCRdb is unverifiable without DNA. The CDR3 covers 15 residues. From germline, CDR1 is KGHSH and CDR2 LQKENI. Full variable domain (rest looked up from reference TRBV18 and TRBJ2-3): NAGVMQNPRHLVRRRGQEARLRCSPMKGHSHVYWYRQLPEEGLKFMVYLQKENIIDESGMPKERFSAEFPKEGPSILRIQQVVRGDSAAYFCASSPLSGIGDTQYFGPGTRLTVL.

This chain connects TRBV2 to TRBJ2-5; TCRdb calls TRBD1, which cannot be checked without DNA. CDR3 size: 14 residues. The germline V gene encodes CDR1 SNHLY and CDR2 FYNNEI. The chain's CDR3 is CASSEGRGQETQYF.

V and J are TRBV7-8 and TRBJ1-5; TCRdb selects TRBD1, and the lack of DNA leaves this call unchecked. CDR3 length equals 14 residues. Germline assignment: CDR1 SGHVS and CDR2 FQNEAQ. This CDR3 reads CASSSSGGDQPQHF.

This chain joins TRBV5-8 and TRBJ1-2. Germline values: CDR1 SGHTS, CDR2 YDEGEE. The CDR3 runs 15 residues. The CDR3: CASSLGVGRDYGYTF.

CDR3 loop: CASSDSLSGGYTF. The chain employs TRBV19 and TRBJ1-2; TCRdb designates TRBD1, a call that cannot be tested without DNA. The CDR3 is 13 amino acids. CDR1 is LNHDA and CDR2 is SQIVND in the germline V gene (reference sequence).

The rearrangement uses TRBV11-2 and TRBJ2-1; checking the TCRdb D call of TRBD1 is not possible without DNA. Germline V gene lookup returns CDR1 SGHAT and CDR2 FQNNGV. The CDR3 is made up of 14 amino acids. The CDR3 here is CASSPDRGHNEQFF.

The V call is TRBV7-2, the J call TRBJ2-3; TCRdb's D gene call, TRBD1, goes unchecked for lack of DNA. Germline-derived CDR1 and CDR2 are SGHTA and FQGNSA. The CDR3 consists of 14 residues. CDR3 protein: CASSWGFSPDTQYF.

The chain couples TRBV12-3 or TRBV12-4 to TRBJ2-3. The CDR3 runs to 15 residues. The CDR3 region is CASSLGWFGTDTQYF.

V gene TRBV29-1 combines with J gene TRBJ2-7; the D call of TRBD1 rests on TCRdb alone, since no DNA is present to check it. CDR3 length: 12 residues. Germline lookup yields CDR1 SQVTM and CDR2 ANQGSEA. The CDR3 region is CSVTRASEEQYF.

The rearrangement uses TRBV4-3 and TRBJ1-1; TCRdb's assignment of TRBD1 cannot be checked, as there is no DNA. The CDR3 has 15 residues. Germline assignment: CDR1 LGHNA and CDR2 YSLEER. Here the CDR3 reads CASSPNPGTGTEAFF.

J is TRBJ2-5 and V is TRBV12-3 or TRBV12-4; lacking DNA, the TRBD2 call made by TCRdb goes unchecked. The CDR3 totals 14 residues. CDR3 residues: CASSLAGTQETQYF.

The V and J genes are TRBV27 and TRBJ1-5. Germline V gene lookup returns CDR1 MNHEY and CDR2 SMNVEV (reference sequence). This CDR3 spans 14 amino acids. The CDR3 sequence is CASSLSRAGQPQHF.

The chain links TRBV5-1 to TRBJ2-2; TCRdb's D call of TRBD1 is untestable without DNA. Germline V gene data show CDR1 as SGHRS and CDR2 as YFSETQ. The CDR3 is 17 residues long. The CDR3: CASSLTPGQGHTGELFF.

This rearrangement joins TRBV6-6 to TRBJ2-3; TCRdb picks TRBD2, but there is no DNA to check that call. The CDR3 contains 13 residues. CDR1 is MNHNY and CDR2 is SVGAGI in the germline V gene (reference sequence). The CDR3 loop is CASSIAGTDTQYF.

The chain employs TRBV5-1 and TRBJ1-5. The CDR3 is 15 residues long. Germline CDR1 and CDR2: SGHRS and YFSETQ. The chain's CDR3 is CASSLDSAGNQPQHF.

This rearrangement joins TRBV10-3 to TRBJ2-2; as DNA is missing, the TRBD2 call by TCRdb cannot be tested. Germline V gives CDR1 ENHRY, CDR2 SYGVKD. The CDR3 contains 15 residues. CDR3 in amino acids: CAIRRIAGYTGELFF.

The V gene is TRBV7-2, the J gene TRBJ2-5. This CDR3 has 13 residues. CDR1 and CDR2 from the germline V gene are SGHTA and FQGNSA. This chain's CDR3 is CASSLSSGETQYF.

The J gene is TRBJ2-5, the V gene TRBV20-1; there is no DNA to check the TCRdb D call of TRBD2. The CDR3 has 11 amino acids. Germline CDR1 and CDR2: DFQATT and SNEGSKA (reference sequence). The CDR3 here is CSLRGGETQYF.

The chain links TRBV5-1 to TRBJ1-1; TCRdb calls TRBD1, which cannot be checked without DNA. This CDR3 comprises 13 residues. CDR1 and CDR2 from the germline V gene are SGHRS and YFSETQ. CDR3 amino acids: CASRPGGNTEAFF. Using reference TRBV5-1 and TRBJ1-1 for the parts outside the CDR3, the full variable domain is KAGVTQTPRYLIKTRGQQVTLSCSPISGHRSVSWYQQTPGQGLQFLFEYFSETQRNKGNFPGRFSGRQFSNSRSEMNVSTLELGDSALYLCASRPGGNTEAFFGQGTRLTVV.

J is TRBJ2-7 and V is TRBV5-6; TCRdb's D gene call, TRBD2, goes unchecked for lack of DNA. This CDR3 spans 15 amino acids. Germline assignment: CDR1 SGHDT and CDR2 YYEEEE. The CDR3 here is CASSPGTLSSYEQYF.

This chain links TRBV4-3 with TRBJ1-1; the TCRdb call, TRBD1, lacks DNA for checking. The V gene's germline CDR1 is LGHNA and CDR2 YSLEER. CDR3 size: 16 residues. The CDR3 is CASSQDLNRGPTEAFF.

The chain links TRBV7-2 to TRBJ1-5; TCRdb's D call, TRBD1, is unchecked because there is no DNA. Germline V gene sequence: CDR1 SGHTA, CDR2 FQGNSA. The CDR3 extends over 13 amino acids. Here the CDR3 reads CASTQDRGQPQHF.

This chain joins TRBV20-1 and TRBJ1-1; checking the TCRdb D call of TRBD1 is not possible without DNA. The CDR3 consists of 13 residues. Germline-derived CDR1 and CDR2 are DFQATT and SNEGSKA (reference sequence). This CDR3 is CSAHAGQDTEAFF.

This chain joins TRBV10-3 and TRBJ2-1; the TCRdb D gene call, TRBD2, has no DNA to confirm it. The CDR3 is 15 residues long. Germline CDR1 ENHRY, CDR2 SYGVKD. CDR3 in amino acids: CAISFTSGSYNEQFF.